This TCR beta chain was sequenced for a study of blood T cell repertoires in COVID-19. Looking at the study overall: The United States, Italy and Spain supplied acute and convalescent COVID-19 samples. From T cells, B-cell-depleted T cells, or PBMCs came the material, which was cDNA or gDNA.

Authors' analysis steps: Cell counts per sample came from amplifying reference gene primers. The table came from immunoSEQ multiplex PCR; TCRdb's copy has only in-frame clones and leaves some out. The V and J calls and clone size come from that table; D and trimming were worked out from the DNA. The profile shows about 49,000 clones, 70% to 90% of them singletons. Germline V CDR1 and CDR2: LGHNA, YNFKEQ. Trimming at V came to 0 bases and at J to 3 bases, leaving 3 bases not matched to a gene. The CDR3 length is 15 residues. This TCR came from a man older than 75 with acute or convalescent COVID-19. This chain connects TRBV4-2 to TRBJ2-3, with TRBD2 identical over 7 bases. Source material: peripheral blood. In DNA form, the CDR3 reads TGTGCCAGCAGCCAAGATGAGCGGGGAACAGATACGCAGTATTTT. Encoded protein: CASSQDERGTDTQYF.